This entry is about one T cell receptor (beta chain). As yet, its antigen is unknown. In the original workflow: The study took CDR3 differences across clinicopathological groups and made a distant-metastasis classifier for papillary thyroid cancer from them. Using MiXCR, TCRdb re-called clones from the PCR reads. TCRdb, not the authors, supplied the V and J calls. The sample shows about 19,000 clones, 36% of them seen only once. This specimen belongs to a study of metastatic and nonmetastatic thyroid tumors. Prior to thyroid surgery, none of the patients had received any treatment. The CDR3 loop spans 14 amino acids. V lost 1 base and J lost 8, with 9 bases in between. Germline V gives CDR1 KGHSH, CDR2 LQKENI. General observations from the study: The study reportedly found significantly higher TCR beta diversity in malignant thyroid tumors than benign nodules, in blood and tumor.

The gene calls are TRBV18 and TRBJ1-6; D not certain. The source is a female donor with papillary thyroid cancer or a benign thyroid nodule (not recorded which). Some clones in this sample may be carry-over from other donors' samples. Sequences were obtained from tumor tissue. The CDR3 is CASSPLGLDSPLHF. In DNA, the CDR3 is TGTGCCAGCTCACCACTAGGCTTGGATTCACCCCTCCACTTT.